Each of the 3 T cell receptor beta chains below was sequenced from the same sample in a study of blood T cell repertoires in COVID-19. This table comes from immunoSEQ multiplex PCR, and its TCRdb copy is limited to in-frame clones, with some not included. This sample has about 200,000 clones, with 75% to 85% found just once. What was sequenced was peripheral blood. The receptor set was obtained from a human donor in a cohort sampled during active COVID-19.

This chain links TRBV7-8 with TRBJ2-1; D possibly corresponds to TRBD2 (5 bases). The CDR3 has 16 amino acids. CDR1 SGHVS and CDR2 FQNEAQ come from the germline V gene. V shed 5 bases and J shed 0 bases, with 14 bases lying between them. CDR3 in amino acids: CASSPFFGSSYNEQFF. Written as DNA, the CDR3 is TGTGCCAGCAGCCCCTTTTTTGGGAGCTCCTACAATGAGCAGTTCTTC.

The CDR3 sequence is CASLGPGQMYSNQPQHF. The CDR3 region has the DNA TGTGCCAGCTTAGGCCCGGGACAAATGTATAGCAATCAGCCCCAGCATTTT. This chain uses TRBV28 with TRBJ1-5, with D possibly matching TRBD1 (6 bases). The CDR3 runs to 17 residues. CDR1 is MDHEN, CDR2 SYDVKM, per germline. V was shortened by 8 bases and J by 0 bases, with 20 bases between the two germline ends.

The chain has TRBV27 and TRBJ2-7; 9 bases agree with TRBD2. The V gene's germline CDR1 is MNHEY and CDR2 SMNVEV (reference sequence). V shed 2 bases, J shed 2 bases, and the junction held 13 bases outside the gene matches. The CDR3 consists of 18 residues. In DNA, the CDR3 is TGTGCCAGCAGTTTAGGGGTGGGTCTAGCGGGAAACACCTACGAGCAGTACTTC. This sequence encodes CASSLGVGLAGNTYEQYF.